This TCR beta chain was recovered during a study of blood T cell repertoires in COVID-19. Study-level information: Samples came from the United States, Italy and Spain, spanning acute and convalescent COVID-19. Nucleic acid was either cDNA or gDNA, and it came from T cells, B-cell-depleted T cells, or PBMCs.

The data were produced by immunoSEQ multiplex PCR, yet TCRdb's version contains in-frame clones alone and is incomplete. The table lists 95,000 to 100,000 clones, 70% to 90% of them singletons. Enrolment of Seattle patients took place during active infection, and they were followed longitudinally. The CDR3 is 17 amino acids. Trimming at V came to 5 bases and at J to 1 base, leaving 11 bases not matched to a gene. CDR1 and CDR2 (germline): LNHNV, YYDKDF (reference sequence). This receptor was taken from a human donor with COVID-19, enrolled during active disease. The donor label of this sample is uncertain. V is TRBV15 and J is TRBJ2-3; 8 bases are shared with TRBD2. The sample was peripheral blood. The CDR3 region is CATSRRLVGGGTDTQYF. CDR3 sequence (DNA): TGTGCCACCAGCCGCCGCCTTGTCGGGGGGGGCACAGATACGCAGTATTTT.